These 2 T cell receptor beta chains share one sample of origin, sequenced in a study of CD8+CD57+ T cells in acquired aplastic anemia (dated by TCRdb to 2017 to 2018). Flow cytometry had shown CD8+CD57+ cell expansion in the patients selected for sequencing. These reads were obtained on an Illumina HiSeq 2000. Profiling of TCR beta VDJ combinations and CDR3 sequences used genomic DNA as the template. TCRdb reprocessing: public reads trimmed at Q25 with fastp, clones called with MiXCR, in-frame beta chains kept. Every distinct CDR3 protein forms one entry, paired with its most common genes and DNA. The sample profile shows roughly 180,000 distinct CDR3 sequences; around 50% of them were found once. The ten largest clones add up to 10% to 15% of the sample. The sequenced material came from sorted CD4+, CD8+, or CD8+CD57+ T cells (not recorded which) from PBMCs. The receptors were gathered from a human donor with aplastic anemia.

This clonotype was seen only a few times. The CDR3 DNA sequence: TGTGCCAGCAGCTTGACAGGGGTGAGCACAGATACGCAGTATTTT. Its protein product is CASSLTGVSTDTQYF. The chain combines TRBV5-4 with TRBJ2-3; TRBD1 matches 7 bases. Germline V gene data show CDR1 as SGHNT and CDR2 as YYREEE (reference sequence). The CDR3 has 15 residues. The J segment lost 0 bases and the V segment lost 1 base, leaving 2 bases of the junction unmatched.

This clonotype was counted a single time. J is TRBJ2-3 and V is TRBV6-4; D is uncertain. V lost 4 bases and J lost 0, with 5 bases in between. The CDR3 has 13 amino acids. Germline V gene sequence: CDR1 MRHNA, CDR2 SNTAGT. CDR3 amino acids: CASSGESTDTQYF. For the CDR3, the DNA is TGTGCCAGCAGTGGCGAGAGCACAGATACGCAGTATTTT.